The 9 T cell receptor beta chains below were found in one sample sequenced in a study of blood T cell repertoires in COVID-19. Produced via immunoSEQ multiplex PCR; TCRdb's table is partial and in-frame only. The profile shows about 110,000 clones, around four fifths of them singletons. Sequenced input: peripheral blood. Receptors originate from a woman aged 55-70 years with acute or convalescent COVID-19.

The chain couples TRBV7-3 to TRBJ2-3, with 9 bases lining up with TRBD2. CDR1 is SGHTA and CDR2 is FQGTGA in the germline V gene. V lost 1 base, J lost 0 bases, and 2 bases stayed unmatched. The CDR3 runs 16 residues. The CDR3 is CASSLNAGGSTDTQYF. In DNA, the CDR3 is TGTGCCAGCAGCTTAAATGCGGGGGGGAGCACAGATACGCAGTATTTT.

This chain uses TRBV7-2 with TRBJ2-1; tentatively, D is TRBD2 (5 bases). From germline, CDR1 is SGHTA and CDR2 FQGNSA. This CDR3 has 16 residues. V was shortened by 3 bases and J by 3 bases, with 15 bases between the two germline ends. The DNA for the CDR3 is TGTGCCAGCAGCTTGCGGTCTAGCTCTTACTACAATGAGCAGTTCTTC. Protein product: CASSLRSSSYYNEQFF.

This clone has a count of ten or more. The V gene is TRBV6-4, the J gene TRBJ2-3; 9 positions agree with TRBD2. The V segment lost 8 bases and the J segment 2 bases; nucleotides outside the gene matches: 5. Germline loops: CDR1 MRHNA, CDR2 SNTAGT. This CDR3 region has 14 residues. The CDR3 here is CASSLAGHTDTQYF. The CDR3, as DNA: TGTGCCAGCTCCCTAGCGGGGCACACAGATACGCAGTATTTT.

This clone was detected only a few times. The chain links TRBV30 to TRBJ1-3; D gene uncertain. The germline V gene has CDR1 GTSNPN and CDR2 SVGIG (reference sequence). The CDR3 is 13 residues long. The V end was cut by 3 bases, the J end by 0 bases, with 6 bases between. The CDR3 sequence: CAWSRYSGNTIYF. The CDR3 nucleotides read TGTGCCTGGAGCCGGTACTCTGGAAACACCATATATTTT.

The chain couples TRBV5-1 to TRBJ1-1; D is unresolved. CDR1 and CDR2 (germline): SGHRS, YFSETQ. The CDR3 extends over 14 amino acids. V was cut by 0 bases and J by 7 bases, with 13 bases left in between. The CDR3 bases are TGCGCCAGCAGCTTGGAAGGGTACGGGGATGAAGCTTTCTTT. Translated, it gives CASSLEGYGDEAFF.

The rearrangement links TRBV5-4 to TRBJ2-5; the match to TRBD1 covers 7 bases. CDR1 is SGHNT, CDR2 YYREEE, per germline (reference sequence). V was clipped by 4 bases and J by 7 bases; unmatched bases: 7. The CDR3 contains 13 residues. The CDR3 sequence is CASSPGQALTQYF. In DNA form, the CDR3 reads TGTGCCAGCAGCCCAGGACAGGCCTTGACCCAGTACTTC.

The chain recombines TRBV18 with TRBJ2-7; D ambiguous. Germline CDR1 KGHSH, CDR2 LQKENI. The CDR3 is 12 residues long. V lost 3 bases and J lost 1, with 4 bases in between. The CDR3 sequence: CASSPQSYEQYF. In nucleotides, the CDR3 is TGTGCCAGCTCACCCCAGTCCTACGAGCAGTACTTC.

The gene calls are TRBV7-9 and TRBJ1-5, with a weak D call TRBD1 (5 bases). Germline CDR1 reads SEHNR; CDR2 reads FQNEAQ (reference sequence). The V and J ends lost 1 base and 6 bases respectively, with 7 bases between them. This CDR3 is 13 amino acids long. CDR3 bases: TGTGCCAGCAGCTTAGGGGGCGGTCAGCCCCAGCATTTT. Protein: CASSLGGGQPQHF.

The J gene is TRBJ2-4, the V gene TRBV18, with TRBD2 matching 7 bases. The CDR3 runs to 18 residues. Germline V gene data show CDR1 as KGHSH and CDR2 as LQKENI. J was trimmed by 5 bases and V by 6 bases; bases with no gene match: 19. CDR3 nucleotides: TGTGCCAGCTCCCAATGGGAGGGATACCCCAAGACACAAAACATTCAGTACTTC. It specifies CASSQWEGYPKTQNIQYF.